What follows are 21 T cell receptor beta chains derived from one specimen sequenced in a study of shared clonotypes between healthy human individuals. The assay was immunoSEQ multiplex PCR, and TCRdb's table has in-frame clones only and misses some. The sample includes around 2,100,000 clones, about 95% of them seen just once. It was CD45RO-negative cells, positively selected for CCR7, that made up naive CD8 cells, with terminally differentiated effector memory CD45RA+ cells excluded. What was sequenced was naive CD8+ T cells sorted from blood. The receptors were sampled from a man in his late teens or twenties in good health.

The chain carries TRBV7-2 and TRBJ2-1; 8 nucleotides align to TRBD2. The CDR3 consists of 19 residues. Germline V gene sequence: CDR1 SGHTA, CDR2 FQGNSA. J was trimmed by 0 bases and V by 1 base; bases with no gene match: 11. CDR3 sequence: CASSLEALAETSSYNEQFF. CDR3 sequence (DNA): TGTGCCAGCAGCTTAGAAGCACTAGCGGAGACTTCCTCCTACAATGAGCAGTTCTTC.

The DNA of the CDR3 is TGTGCCAGCAGTTTCCTTGACCCGACAGGGGGATATAATCAGCCCCAGCATTTT. As protein: CASSFLDPTGGYNQPQHF. The chain is built from TRBV27 and TRBJ1-5; 9 positions agree with TRBD1. Germline lookup yields CDR1 MNHEY and CDR2 SMNVEV (reference sequence). There are 18 residues in the CDR3. V shed 3 bases, J shed 4 bases, and the junction held 13 bases outside the gene matches.

This clone has a single count. The chain couples TRBV4-1 to TRBJ2-2; TRBD2 might be the D (5 bases). Germline-derived CDR1 and CDR2 are MGHRA and YSYEKL. Trimming left V 2 bases short and J 5 bases short, with 12 bases between. The CDR3 runs to 15 residues. The CDR3: CASSQRDVGTGELFF. CDR3 bases: TGCGCCAGCAGCCAACGGGATGTGGGAACCGGGGAGCTGTTTTTT.

The chain employs TRBV30 and TRBJ2-5; no definite D call. The germline CDR1 and CDR2 sequences are GTSNPN and SVGIG (reference sequence). Between the trimmed V and J ends, which lost 3 bases and 5 bases, there was a span of 13 bases. This CDR3 contains 13 residues. CDR3 loop: CAWSIDQKETQYF. The DNA of the CDR3 is TGTGCCTGGAGCATTGACCAGAAGGAGACCCAGTACTTC.

CDR3 region: CASSEWTRIEAFF. In DNA form, the CDR3 reads TGTGCCAGCAGTGAATGGACACGGATTGAAGCTTTCTTT. V and J are TRBV2 and TRBJ1-1; D perhaps matches TRBD1 (5 bases). Between the trimmed V and J ends, which lost 2 bases and 7 bases, there was a span of 11 bases. Germline values: CDR1 SNHLY, CDR2 FYNNEI. The CDR3 consists of 13 residues.

The gene calls are TRBV5-1 and TRBJ1-1, with 8 bases aligning to TRBD1. Germline CDR1 is SGHRS and CDR2 is YFSETQ. The CDR3 contains 16 residues. Trimming cost V 1 base and J 0 bases; bases outside gene matches: 5. CDR3 DNA sequence: TGCGCCAGCAGCTTGCAAGGACAGGGAATGAACACTGAAGCTTTCTTT. It encodes CASSLQGQGMNTEAFF.

Turning to this clone: Additional DNA sequences in this sample encode the identical CDR3. V usage is TRBV9 and J usage is TRBJ1-1; tentatively, D is TRBD1 (5 bases). The CDR3 spans 15 residues. CDR1 and CDR2 from the germline V gene are SGDLS and YYNGEE. V gave up 0 bases and J gave up 1 base, with 10 bases separating them. The CDR3 DNA sequence: TGTGCCAGCAGCGTAGCTGGGGGTGGGAACACTGAAGCTTTCTTT. Residues: CASSVAGGGNTEAFF.

This chain links TRBV6-5 with TRBJ2-3; TRBD2 aligns across 7 bases. Trimming took 4 bases from V and 2 from J; bases not matched to a gene: 9. The CDR3 is 16 amino acids. Germline-derived CDR1 and CDR2 are MNHEY and SVGAGI. CDR3 nucleotides: TGTGCCAGCAGTTCTCAAAGCGGGACGCTCACAGATACGCAGTATTTT. Protein sequence: CASSSQSGTLTDTQYF.

This clone occurred once. V gene TRBV6-5 combines with J gene TRBJ2-2, with 7 positions matching TRBD1. The CDR3 extends over 14 amino acids. J was trimmed by 3 bases and V by 2 bases; bases with no gene match: 0. From germline, CDR1 is MNHEY and CDR2 SVGAGI. The CDR3 spells CASSYDRDTGELFF. DNA for the CDR3: TGTGCCAGCAGTTACGACAGGGACACCGGGGAGCTGTTTTTT.

The J gene is TRBJ1-3, the V gene TRBV28, with unresolved D. CDR3 length: 15 residues. With 7 bases removed from V and 0 bases from J, the gap between germline ends came to 13 bases. CDR1 and CDR2 from the germline V gene are MDHEN and SYDVKM. The CDR3 loop reads CASTSRTFSGNTIYF. CDR3 nucleotides: TGTGCCAGCACCTCCCGTACCTTCTCTGGAAACACCATATATTTT. Full variable domain (remainder filled in from reference TRBV28 and TRBJ1-3): DVKVTQSSRYLVKRTGEKVFLECVQDMDHENMFWYRQDPGLGLRLIYFSYDVKMKEKGDIPEGYSVSREKKERFSLILESASTNQTSMYLCASTSRTFSGNTIYFGEGSWLTVV.

As to this clone: In the same sample, other DNA sequences code for this CDR3. This chain joins TRBV7-9 and TRBJ1-1, with D perhaps TRBD1 (6 bases). Per the germline V gene, CDR1 is SEHNR and CDR2 is FQNEAQ (reference sequence). V was clipped by 4 bases and J by 0 bases, with 12 bases between them. The CDR3 loop spans 15 amino acids. The CDR3 here is CASSSGQGMNTEAFF. The CDR3 coding sequence is TGTGCCAGCAGCTCGGGACAAGGCATGAACACTGAAGCTTTCTTT.

This clone was detected a few times. This rearrangement joins TRBV10-3 to TRBJ2-7; D gene ambiguous. Germline V gene data show CDR1 as ENHRY and CDR2 as SYGVKD. V was shortened by 2 bases and J by 3 bases, with 8 bases between the two germline ends. The length of the CDR3 is 13 residues. The CDR3 here is CAISEVILYEQYF. CDR3 DNA: TGTGCCATCAGTGAGGTTATTCTCTACGAGCAGTACTTC.

The gene calls are TRBV15 and TRBJ2-7; 9 nucleotides match TRBD1. The length of the CDR3 is 16 residues. The germline V gene encodes CDR1 LNHNV and CDR2 YYDKDF (reference sequence). Trimming at V came to 1 base and at J to 7 bases, leaving 11 bases not matched to a gene. CDR3 loop: CATSRGWTGVSGEQYF. CDR3 in DNA: TGTGCCACCAGCAGAGGTTGGACAGGGGTTTCGGGGGAGCAGTACTTC.

The chain couples TRBV7-8 to TRBJ2-7; D is perhaps TRBD2 (6 bases). With 8 bases removed from V and 4 bases from J, the gap between germline ends came to 9 bases. From germline, CDR1 is SGHVS and CDR2 FQNEAQ. This CDR3 contains 11 residues. The CDR3 spells CASAGSYEQYF. The CDR3 bases are TGTGCCAGCGCGGGGTCGTACGAGCAGTACTTC.

This sequence joins TRBV9 and TRBJ2-2; D might be TRBD1 (5 bases). V was clipped by 4 bases and J by 2 bases, with 18 bases between them. The CDR3 has 17 residues. Germline V lookup: CDR1 SGDLS, CDR2 YYNGEE. The CDR3 DNA reads as TGTGCCAGCAGCCTTCCCCTGGCGACAGTTAACACCGGGGAGCTGTTTTTT. Its protein is CASSLPLATVNTGELFF.

The genes are TRBV29-1 and TRBJ1-1, with unresolved D. V was clipped by 0 bases and J by 3 bases, with 8 bases between them. Germline-derived CDR1 and CDR2 are SQVTM and ANQGSEA. The CDR3 is made up of 13 amino acids. The CDR3 nucleotides read TGCAGCGTTGAAGATGAGGTGTACACTGAAGCTTTCTTT. Encoded protein: CSVEDEVYTEAFF.

The V and J genes are TRBV11-2 and TRBJ2-3, with D perhaps matching TRBD2 (5 bases). In germline, CDR1 is SGHAT, CDR2 FQNNGV. The CDR3 loop spans 13 amino acids. The V and J ends lost 5 bases and 3 bases respectively, with 9 bases between them. This CDR3 is CASSTGLTDTQYF. CDR3 sequence (DNA): TGTGCCAGCAGCACCGGACTGACAGATACGCAGTATTTT.

The rearrangement uses TRBV15 and TRBJ2-2, with D possibly called TRBD1 or TRBD2 (5 bases each). The CDR3 runs 14 residues. The V and J ends lost 9 bases and 0 bases respectively, with 11 bases between them. Germline V gene sequence: CDR1 LNHNV, CDR2 YYDKDF (reference sequence). The CDR3 sequence: CATAGSPNTGELFF. CDR3 sequence (DNA): TGTGCCACGGCAGGGAGCCCGAACACCGGGGAGCTGTTTTTT. The full variable domain, in which reference TRBV15 and TRBJ2-2 provide the parts outside the CDR3, is DAMVIQNPRYQVTQFGKPVTLSCSQTLNHNVMYWYQQKSSQAPKLLFHYYDKDFNNEADTPDNFQSRRPNTSFCFLDIRSPGLGDTAMYLCATAGSPNTGELFFGEGSRLTVL.

The chain carries TRBV29-1 and TRBJ2-2; 15 bases are a match to TRBD2. With 6 bases clipped from V and 6 bases from J, the junction kept 2 bases outside the gene matches. Looked up from germline, CDR1 is SQVTM and CDR2 is ANQGSEA. This CDR3 is built from 14 residues. DNA of the CDR3: TGCAGCGTCCGGACTAGCGGGGGGGCCGGGGAGCTGTTTTTT. Protein product: CSVRTSGGAGELFF.

The chain couples TRBV4-1 to TRBJ2-7; no reliable D call. This CDR3 comprises 15 residues. Germline CDR1 reads MGHRA; CDR2 reads YSYEKL. Trimming took off 0 bases at V and 3 bases at J, with 12 bases between the two ends. CDR3 coding DNA: TGCGCCAGCAGCCAAGACAGGACCCCGGACTACGAGCAGTACTTC. This sequence encodes CASSQDRTPDYEQYF.

Details on this clone: Other DNA sequences from this sample encode an identical CDR3 as well. The chain employs TRBV2 and TRBJ1-5; D may be TRBD1 (6 bases). The V and J ends lost 8 bases and 4 bases respectively, with 9 bases between them. In germline, CDR1 is SNHLY, CDR2 FYNNEI. The CDR3 extends over 12 amino acids. The CDR3 sequence: CASSTGNQPQHF. The CDR3, as DNA: TGTGCCAGCTCCACAGGGAATCAGCCCCAGCATTTT.